What follows describes a single TCR beta chain. In the PCR, 60 Vbeta and 13 Jbeta primers were used. Sequenced by immunoSEQ multiplex PCR; TCRdb stores in-frame clones only, minus some. This sample has some 150,000 clones, with over 80% found just once. Deletions cut 0 bases from V and 9 bases from J, with 12 bases between. The CDR3 length is 15 residues. Germline V CDR1 and CDR2: MNHEY, SVGAGI. The data stem from a study of cytomegalovirus exposure and HLA in healthy donors. The specimen was PBMCs. The TCR comes from a woman aged 18-35 years in good health and CMV-seronegative. The chain links TRBV6-5 to TRBJ1-6, with TRBD1 as a possible D gene (5 bases). CDR3 sequence: CASSYSGQGGSPLHF. The CDR3 nucleotides are TGTGCCAGCAGTTACTCAGGTCAGGGAGGTTCACCCCTCCACTTT.